These T cell receptor beta chains were read from a single sample in a study of blood T cell repertoires in COVID-19. Only in-frame clones appear in the TCRdb table, and some are missing; sequencing was by immunoSEQ multiplex PCR. This sample has approximately 170,000 clones, with under 90% found just once. Sequencing used PBMCs or T cells enriched from blood (not recorded which). The source is a woman in her 50s who had recovered from COVID-19. Both conserved end residues are part of each CDR3. Fields, in order: V gene, clone size, J gene, D gene, CDR3 protein, CDR3 DNA. The D gene is left open where the match is weak. Clone size appears in some rows only: once, few, many, or a class for an expanded clone.

>TRBV19|once|TRBJ1-4|NA
CASSFSNFILFF
TGTGCCAGTAGTTTTTCAAACTTTATCCTGTTTTTT
>TRBV11-3|few|TRBJ2-2|NA
CASSPRTGELFF
TGTGCCAGCAGCCCTCGTACCGGGGAGCTGTTTTTT
>TRBV7-7|NA|TRBJ2-7|NA
CASSLGGSCAYEQYF
TGTGCTAGCAGCTTAGGAGGCAGTTGCGCCTACGAGCAGTACTTC
>TRBV18|NA|TRBJ2-5|TRBD2
CASSMTSGQETQYF
TGTGCCAGCTCAATGACTAGCGGGCAAGAGACCCAGTACTTC
>TRBV28|few|TRBJ2-3|TRBD1
CASSTRTGTDTQYF
TGTGCCAGCAGTACCCGGACAGGGACAGATACGCAGTATTTT
>TRBV19|NA|TRBJ1-5|NA
CASSLHGIQKGPQHF
TGTGCCAGTAGTCTTCACGGGATCCAGAAAGGACCCCAGCATTTT
>TRBV10-3|NA|TRBJ1-2|NA
CAISVKVSSQRSGYTF
TGTGCCATCAGTGTTAAGGTTTCGAGTCAGCGTTCCGGCTACACCTTC
>TRBV5-8|NA|TRBJ2-1|NA
CASSRVRQSAQFF
TGTGCCAGCAGCCGGGTAAGACAGTCGGCGCAGTTCTTC
>TRBV9|NA|TRBJ2-5|NA
CASSVDEGVGTQYF
TGTGCCAGCAGCGTTGACGAGGGAGTGGGGACCCAGTACTTC
>TRBV19|NA|TRBJ1-2|NA
CASTPVWGGDGYTF
TGTGCCAGTACCCCGGTGTGGGGGGGCGATGGCTACACCTTC
>TRBV5-5|NA|TRBJ1-3|NA
CASSQWASSGNTIYF
TGTGCCAGCAGCCAATGGGCCAGCTCTGGAAACACCATATATTTT
>TRBV7-2|NA|TRBJ2-7|TRBD2
CASSSQAGVVYEQYF
TGTGCCAGCAGCTCACAAGCGGGAGTTGTTTACGAGCAGTACTTC
>TRBV15|NA|TRBJ2-3|NA
CATSRDKGSGLSTDTQYF
TGTGCCACCAGCAGAGATAAGGGGAGCGGGCTTAGCACAGATACGCAGTATTTT
>TRBV5-1|NA|TRBJ2-3|TRBD2
CASSPRTSGGSATQYF
TGCGCCAGCAGCCCTCGGACTAGCGGGGGTTCCGCTACGCAGTATTTT
>TRBV5-1|few|TRBJ2-7|NA
CASSLQGGGNEQYF
TGCGCCAGCAGCTTACAGGGTGGTGGCAACGAGCAGTACTTC
>TRBV7-9|NA|TRBJ1-2|NA
CASSQEANYGYTF
TGTGCCAGCAGTCAGGAAGCTAACTATGGCTACACCTTC
>TRBV6-5|NA|TRBJ1-6|NA
CASSYVGAPLHF
TGTGCCAGCAGTTACGTGGGCGCACCCCTCCACTTT
>TRBV7-9|NA|TRBJ1-1|NA
CASSFSTGSHAFF
TGTGCCAGCAGCTTTTCGACCGGGTCTCACGCTTTCTTT
>TRBV18|NA|TRBJ2-1|NA
CASSPPAESRGEQFF
TGTGCCAGCTCACCTCCTGCAGAGAGCCGCGGTGAGCAGTTCTTC
>TRBV28|NA|TRBJ1-4|TRBD1
CASSRSGQGNEKLFF
TGTGCCAGCAGCCGGTCGGGACAGGGGAACGAAAAACTGTTTTTT
>TRBV29-1|NA|TRBJ2-3|NA
CSGELSSTDTQYF
TGCAGCGGAGAGTTAAGCAGCACAGATACGCAGTATTTT
>TRBV7-2|NA|TRBJ2-1|NA
CASSLVYYNEQFF
TGTGCCAGCAGCTTAGTGTACTACAATGAGCAGTTCTTC
>TRBV2|NA|TRBJ1-4|TRBD1
CASSALTGTNEKLFF
TGTGCCAGCAGTGCCCTGACAGGGACTAATGAAAAACTGTTTTTT
>TRBV29-1|NA|TRBJ1-1|TRBD1
CSAGQPDTEAFF
TGCAGCGCGGGACAGCCAGACACTGAAGCTTTCTTT
>TRBV5-1|NA|TRBJ1-5|TRBD1
CASSLGTGGRGNQPQHF
TGCGCCAGCAGCTTAGGGACAGGGGGCCGTGGCAATCAGCCCCAGCATTTT
>TRBV3-1/TRBV3-2|NA|TRBJ1-5|NA
CASSQVGQPQHF
TGTGCCAGCAGCCAAGTCGGTCAGCCCCAGCATTTT
>TRBV25-1|NA|TRBJ1-1|NA
CASSVGTLNTEAFF
TGTGCCAGCAGTGTCGGGACTCTTAACACTGAAGCTTTCTTT
>TRBV5-1|NA|TRBJ1-2|NA
CASSVDSNYGYTF
TGCGCCAGCAGCGTGGACAGTAACTATGGCTACACCTTC